Listed below are T cell receptor beta chains from one sample, sequenced in a study of cytomegalovirus exposure and HLA in healthy donors. Here immunoSEQ multiplex PCR was the method, and the copy in TCRdb shows in-frame clones only, minus some. The sample consists of over 150,000 clones, around 80% of them appearing once. Material for sequencing was PBMCs. The receptors derive from a man younger than 45 in good health and CMV-seropositive. The CDR3 runs from the conserved cysteine through the conserved F or W. D genes are given only for firm matches. Clone size is given for some rows only: seen once, a few or many times, or a class if the clone is expanded.

J gene,V gene,clone size,D gene,CDR3 DNA,CDR3 protein
TRBJ2-7,TRBV15,-,-,TGTGCCACCAGCAGAACGACGGGACATTCCTACGAGCAGTACTTC,CATSRTTGHSYEQYF
TRBJ2-7,TRBV29-1,-,-,TGCAGCGTTACCCCCAGCTCCTACGAGCAGTACTTC,CSVTPSSYEQYF
TRBJ2-1,TRBV7-2,-,-,TGTGCCAGCAGCGTCCGGGACTGGATCCGTGGGGGTGGGCAGTTCTTC,CASSVRDWIRGGGQFF
TRBJ1-1,TRBV7-8,-,-,TGTGCCAGCAGCTTAGTTCCGGGACAGAACACTGAAGCTTTCTTT,CASSLVPGQNTEAFF
TRBJ2-1,TRBV4-1,-,TRBD2,TGCGCCAGCAGCCAAGTAGGATCGGCGGGGGATGAGCAGTTCTTC,CASSQVGSAGDEQFF
TRBJ1-3,TRBV11-3,few,TRBD1,TGTGCCAGCAGCCAGGGGGCAGTTGGAAACACCATATATTTT,CASSQGAVGNTIYF
TRBJ2-7,TRBV4-3,-,-,TGCGCCAGCAGTCGCAACGGGGGATCCTACGAGCAGTACTTC,CASSRNGGSYEQYF
TRBJ2-1,TRBV27,-,TRBD2,TGTGCCAGCAGTCCCCTAGCGGGACTTGGTGAGCAGTTCTTC,CASSPLAGLGEQFF
TRBJ1-5,TRBV5-1,-,-,TGCGCCAGCAGCCCAGGGGCTATGGGCAATCAGCCCCAGCATTTT,CASSPGAMGNQPQHF
TRBJ2-1,TRBV4-3,-,-,TGCGCCAGCAGCCAAGAGGCAAGTGACGGGGAGACCTACAATGAGCAGTTCTTC,CASSQEASDGETYNEQFF
TRBJ2-1,TRBV6-6,-,TRBD2,TGTGCCAGCAGTTACTCCCGACTAGCGGACAATGAGCAGTTCTTC,CASSYSRLADNEQFF
TRBJ2-7,TRBV4-3,-,TRBD2,TGCGCCAGCAGCCAAGACCGGCTAGCGGGGAGCATGTACTTC,CASSQDRLAGSMYF
TRBJ2-7,TRBV4-1,-,-,TGCGCCAGCAGCCAAACCCAGGGGAGCTACGAGCAGTACTTC,CASSQTQGSYEQYF
TRBJ2-1,TRBV6-5,once,-,TGTGCCAGCAGTTACGAGAGGGACCAGGGGTACAATGAGCAGTTCTTC,CASSYERDQGYNEQFF
TRBJ1-3,TRBV5-1,once,-,TGCGCCAGCAGCTCGAACCCGGAGAGGGACACCATATATTTT,CASSSNPERDTIYF
TRBJ2-1,TRBV7-2,-,TRBD2,TGTGCCAGCAGCGCCACCCTAGCGGGGGGAGCCTACAATGAGCAGTTCTTC,CASSATLAGGAYNEQFF
TRBJ2-7,TRBV7-8,-,TRBD2,TGTGCCAGCAGGACTAGCGCGGGCTACGAGCAGTACTTC,CASRTSAGYEQYF
TRBJ2-3,TRBV5-1,-,-,TGCGCCAGCAGAGATCTTAGCGGAGACAGCACAGATACGCAGTATTTT,CASRDLSGDSTDTQYF
TRBJ2-2,TRBV11-1,-,TRBD2,TGTGCCAGCAGCGGGACTAGCGGGAGGGACACCGGGGAGCTGTTTTTT,CASSGTSGRDTGELFF
TRBJ1-6,TRBV9,-,-,TGTGCCAGCAGCGTAGCGACAGATTCACCCCTCCACTTT,CASSVATDSPLHF
TRBJ2-7,TRBV25-1,-,TRBD1,TGTGCCAGCATCGCCCGGACAGGGAACCACGAGCAGTACTTC,CASIARTGNHEQYF
TRBJ2-7,TRBV5-1,-,TRBD2,TGCGCCAGCAGCTTCGCCAGCGGGAGGGCGGGCGAGCAGTACTTC,CASSFASGRAGEQYF
TRBJ2-1,TRBV14,-,TRBD2,TGTGCCAGCAGCCAAGACGGGGTAGCGGGGGGGCCCAATGAGCAGTTCTTC,CASSQDGVAGGPNEQFF
TRBJ1-3,TRBV6-1,once,-,TGTGCCAGCAGTGAAACCAGCACCATATATTTT,CASSETSTIYF
TRBJ1-4,TRBV25-1,-,-,TGTGCCAGCAGTGAAGTTGGGGGCTCAGTCTGGTCGGATGAAAAACTGTTTTTT,CASSEVGGSVWSDEKLFF
TRBJ1-3,TRBV6-1,-,-,TGTGCCAGCAACCTAAGACAGAGCTCTGGAAACACCATATATTTT,CASNLRQSSGNTIYF
TRBJ1-1,TRBV30,-,TRBD1,TGTGCCTACTATTCAGGGGGCCGTGGGACTGAAGCTTTCTTT,CAYYSGGRGTEAFF
TRBJ1-1,TRBV18,-,-,TGTGCCAGCTCACCACGGCAGGCGAACACTGAAGCTTTCTTT,CASSPRQANTEAFF
TRBJ1-2,TRBV30,-,TRBD1,TGTGCCTACGACAGGGATAACTATGGCTACACCTTC,CAYDRDNYGYTF
TRBJ1-2,TRBV29-1,-,-,TGCAGCGCTGACAGCCCTCTAGGCTATGGCTACACCTTC,CSADSPLGYGYTF
TRBJ1-1,TRBV5-1,-,-,TGCGCCAGCAGCTTGATTCCAGGGAAAGAAGCTTTCTTT,CASSLIPGKEAFF
TRBJ2-7,TRBV28,-,TRBD1,TGTGCCAGCAGCCCAACCAAGGGACAGGGGGCCTACGAGCAGTACTTC,CASSPTKGQGAYEQYF
TRBJ1-2,TRBV5-6,-,-,TGTGCCAGCAGCTTGGTGTCCCGGAACTATGGCTACACCTTC,CASSLVSRNYGYTF
TRBJ2-5,TRBV5-1,-,-,TGCGCCAGCAGTCCTCTAGGGGCAGGAGAAGAGACCCAGTACTTC,CASSPLGAGEETQYF
TRBJ2-1,TRBV5-5,many,-,TGTGCCAGCAGCTCCAGGGCAGGCTCGATCTCCTACAATGAGCAGTTCTTC,CASSSRAGSISYNEQFF
TRBJ1-6,TRBV27,-,-,TGTGCCAGCAGTCACCTTGAGAGCTCCTATAATTCACCCCTCCACTTT,CASSHLESSYNSPLHF
TRBJ2-7,TRBV27,-,TRBD1,TGTGCCAGCAGTTCAGAACACAGGGGTTCCTACGAGCAGTACTTC,CASSSEHRGSYEQYF
TRBJ2-2,TRBV27,-,-,TGTGCCAGCAGCCCAAGACTAGTCGCCGGGGAGCTGTTTTTT,CASSPRLVAGELFF
TRBJ1-1,TRBV30,-,-,TGTGCCTGGACGGGCCACCGGTTTAGGGGCACTGAAGCTTTCTTT,CAWTGHRFRGTEAFF
TRBJ2-1,TRBV14,few,TRBD2,TGTGCCAGCAGCCAAGGTCTAGCGGGCTACGAGCAGTTCTTC,CASSQGLAGYEQFF
TRBJ2-7,TRBV6-5,-,TRBD1,TGTGCCAGCAGTTACGCGACAGGGACCGGGGAGCAGTACTTC,CASSYATGTGEQYF
TRBJ1-2,TRBV18,-,-,TGTGCCAGCTCACCACGAGAATCCACGGGCTACACCTTC,CASSPRESTGYTF
TRBJ1-1,TRBV5-1,-,-,TGCGCCAGCAGCTTATCCGGGACTACGGAAGCTTTCTTT,CASSLSGTTEAFF
TRBJ2-5,TRBV27,-,-,TGTGCCAGCAGTTTATTTATAGGGGTAGAGACCCAGTACTTC,CASSLFIGVETQYF
TRBJ2-2,TRBV5-4,-,TRBD2,TGTGCCAGCAGCTTGACGGGAGGCACCGGGGAGCTGTTTTTT,CASSLTGGTGELFF
TRBJ2-6,TRBV28,once,-,TGTGCCAGCAGTTTGGGCGGGGTAGGTGGGGCCAACGTCCTGACTTTC,CASSLGGVGGANVLTF
TRBJ1-5,TRBV27,-,TRBD1,TGTGCCAGCAGTTTAGGTGGGGCCGGACAGGGCAATCAGCCCCAGCATTTT,CASSLGGAGQGNQPQHF
TRBJ2-7,TRBV11-1,few,-,TGTGCCAGCAGCTTAGCTCCAGGTTCCTACGAGCAGTACTTC,CASSLAPGSYEQYF
TRBJ1-3,TRBV5-8,-,TRBD1,TGTGCCAGCCAGGACAGGTTTGGAGACTCTGGAAACACCATATATTTT,CASQDRFGDSGNTIYF
TRBJ2-1,TRBV5-4,-,-,TGTGCCAGCAGGAACAAAGTCAGCTCCTACAATGAGCAGTTCTTC,CASRNKVSSYNEQFF
TRBJ2-7,TRBV27,once,TRBD1,TGTGCCAGCAGTAAGCACAGGGGCGACCACTACGAGCAGTACTTC,CASSKHRGDHYEQYF
TRBJ2-5,TRBV9,-,TRBD2,TGTGCCAGCAGCGTAGCGGGGGGGCGGGGAGAGACCCAGTACTTC,CASSVAGGRGETQYF
TRBJ1-1,TRBV7-3,-,-,TGTGCCAGCAGCTTATTAGGGAGGAACACTGAAGCTTTCTTT,CASSLLGRNTEAFF
TRBJ2-3,TRBV29-1,-,TRBD2,TGCAGCGTCCTAGGACTAGCGGTTAGCACAGATACGCAGTATTTT,CSVLGLAVSTDTQYF
TRBJ1-2,TRBV9,-,-,TGTGCCAGCAGCCCCCGACTTGAGGGTGGCTACACCTTC,CASSPRLEGGYTF
TRBJ2-1,TRBV11-3,once,TRBD2,TGTGCCAGCAGCTTAGCCCCTAGCGGGGGAAGTGAGCAGTTCTTC,CASSLAPSGGSEQFF
TRBJ1-2,TRBV7-2,-,TRBD1,TGTGCCAGCAGCCAAGACAGGGGGCGATATGGCTACACCTTC,CASSQDRGRYGYTF
TRBJ2-2,TRBV4-1,-,-,TGCGCCAGCAGCCAAGACTCTAACCCCGGGGAGCTGTTTTTT,CASSQDSNPGELFF
TRBJ1-3,TRBV5-8,-,-,TGTGCCAGCAGCTTGGTCCGGGACAACTCTGGAAACACCATATATTTT,CASSLVRDNSGNTIYF